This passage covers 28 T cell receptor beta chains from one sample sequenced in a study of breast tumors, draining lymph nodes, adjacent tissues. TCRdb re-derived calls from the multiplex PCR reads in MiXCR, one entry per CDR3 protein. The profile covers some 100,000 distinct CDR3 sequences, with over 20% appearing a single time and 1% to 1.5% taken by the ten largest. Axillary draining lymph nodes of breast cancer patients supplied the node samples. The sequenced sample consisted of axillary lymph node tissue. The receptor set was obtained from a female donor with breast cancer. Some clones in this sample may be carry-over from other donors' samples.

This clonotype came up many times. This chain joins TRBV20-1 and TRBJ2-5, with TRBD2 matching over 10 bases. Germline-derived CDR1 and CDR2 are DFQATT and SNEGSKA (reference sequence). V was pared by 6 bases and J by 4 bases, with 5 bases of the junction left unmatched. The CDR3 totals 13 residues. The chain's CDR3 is CSAAPSGRETQYF. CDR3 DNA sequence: TGCAGTGCCGCCCCTAGCGGGAGAGAGACCCAGTACTTC.

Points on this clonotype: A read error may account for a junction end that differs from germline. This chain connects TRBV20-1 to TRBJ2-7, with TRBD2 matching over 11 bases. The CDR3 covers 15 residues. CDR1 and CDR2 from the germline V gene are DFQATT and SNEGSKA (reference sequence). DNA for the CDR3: TGCAATGCTAGAGATTGGCTAGCGGGAGGATACGAGCGGTACTTC. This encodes CNARDWLAGGYERYF.

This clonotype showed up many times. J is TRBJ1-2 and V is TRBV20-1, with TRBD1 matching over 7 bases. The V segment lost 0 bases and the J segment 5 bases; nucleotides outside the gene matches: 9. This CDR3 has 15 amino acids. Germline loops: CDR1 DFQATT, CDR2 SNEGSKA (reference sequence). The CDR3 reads CSARDRGGQWYGYTF. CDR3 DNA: TGCAGTGCTAGAGATCGTGGGGGACAGTGGTATGGCTACACCTTC.

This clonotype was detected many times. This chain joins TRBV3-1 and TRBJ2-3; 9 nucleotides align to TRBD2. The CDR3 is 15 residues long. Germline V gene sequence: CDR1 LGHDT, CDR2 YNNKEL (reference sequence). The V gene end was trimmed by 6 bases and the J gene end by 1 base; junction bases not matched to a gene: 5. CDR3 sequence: CASRPGTSRTDTQYF. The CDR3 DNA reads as TGTGCCAGCAGGCCCGGGACTAGCCGCACAGATACGCAGTATTTT.

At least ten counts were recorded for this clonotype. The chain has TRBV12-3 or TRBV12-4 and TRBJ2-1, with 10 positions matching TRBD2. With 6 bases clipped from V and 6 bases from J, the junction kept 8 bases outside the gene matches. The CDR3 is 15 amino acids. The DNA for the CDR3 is TGTGCCAGCAGGCCCCTAGCGGGAGTAAGCAATGAGCAGTTCTTC. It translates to CASRPLAGVSNEQFF.

The CDR3 sequence: CASSLTRSQPQHF. Here the CDR3 DNA reads TGTGCCAGCAGCCTGACCCGGTCTCAGCCCCAGCATTTT. V gene TRBV11-2 combines with J gene TRBJ1-5; unclear D gene. V was pared by 5 bases and J by 6 bases, with 11 bases between. This CDR3 is built from 13 residues. CDR1 and CDR2 (germline): SGHAT, FQNNGV. The whole variable domain, remainder taken from reference TRBV11-2 and TRBJ1-5, is EAGVAQSPRYKIIEKRQSVAFWCNPISGHATLYWYQQILGQGPKLLIQFQNNGVVDDSQLPKDRFSAERLKGVDSTLKIQPAKLEDSAVYLCASSLTRSQPQHFGDGTRLSIL.

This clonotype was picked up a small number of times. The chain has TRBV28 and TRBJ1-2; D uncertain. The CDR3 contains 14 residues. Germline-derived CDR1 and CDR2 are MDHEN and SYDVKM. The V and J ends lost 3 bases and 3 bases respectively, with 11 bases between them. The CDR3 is CASSFDTGDYGYTF. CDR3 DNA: TGTGCCAGCAGTTTTGACACCGGGGACTATGGCTACACCTTC.

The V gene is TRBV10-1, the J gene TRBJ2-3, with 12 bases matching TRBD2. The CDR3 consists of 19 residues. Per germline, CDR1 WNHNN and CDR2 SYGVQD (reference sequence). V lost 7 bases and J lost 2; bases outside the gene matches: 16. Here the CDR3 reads CASIDRSSGRAPTTDTQYF. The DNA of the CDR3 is TGCGCCAGCATCGATCGGTCTAGCGGGAGGGCCCCAACCACAGATACGCAGTATTTT.

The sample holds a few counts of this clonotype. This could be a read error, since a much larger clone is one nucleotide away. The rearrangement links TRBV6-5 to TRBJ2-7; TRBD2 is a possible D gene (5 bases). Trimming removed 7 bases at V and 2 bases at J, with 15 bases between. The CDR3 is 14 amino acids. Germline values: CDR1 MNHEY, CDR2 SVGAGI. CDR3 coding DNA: TGTGCCAGCACCCGGGCGGGCGGAGCCTACGAGCAGTACTTC. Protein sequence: CASTRAGGAYEQYF.

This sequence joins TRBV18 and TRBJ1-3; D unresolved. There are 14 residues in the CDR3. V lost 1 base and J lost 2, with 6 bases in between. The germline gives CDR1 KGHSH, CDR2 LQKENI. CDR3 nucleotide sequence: TGTGCCAGCTCACCACAGGGTACTGGAAACACCATATATTTT. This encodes CASSPQGTGNTIYF.

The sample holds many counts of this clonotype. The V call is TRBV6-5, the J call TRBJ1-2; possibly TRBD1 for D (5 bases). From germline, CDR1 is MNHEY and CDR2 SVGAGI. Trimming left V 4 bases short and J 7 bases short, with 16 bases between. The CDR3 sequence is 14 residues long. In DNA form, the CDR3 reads TGTGCCAGCAGTTCCACGGAGGGGACTAGTGGCTACACCTTC. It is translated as CASSSTEGTSGYTF.

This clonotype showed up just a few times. The CDR3 DNA is TGTGCCAGCAGTTACCTGACAGGGGTTAGCAATCAGCCCCAGCATTTT. This codes for CASSYLTGVSNQPQHF. This sequence joins TRBV28 and TRBJ1-5; TRBD1 aligns across 8 bases. The CDR3 is 16 residues long. V shed 4 bases and J 0 bases; nucleotides not matched to a gene: 5. Germline lookup yields CDR1 MDHEN and CDR2 SYDVKM.

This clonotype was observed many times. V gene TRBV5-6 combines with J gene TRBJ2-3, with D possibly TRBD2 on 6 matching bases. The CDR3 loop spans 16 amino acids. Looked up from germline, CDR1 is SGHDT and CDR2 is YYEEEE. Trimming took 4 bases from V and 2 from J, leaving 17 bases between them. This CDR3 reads CASSGGGVSPTDTQYF. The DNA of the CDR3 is TGTGCCAGCAGCGGGGGAGGAGTCTCGCCCACAGATACGCAGTATTTT.

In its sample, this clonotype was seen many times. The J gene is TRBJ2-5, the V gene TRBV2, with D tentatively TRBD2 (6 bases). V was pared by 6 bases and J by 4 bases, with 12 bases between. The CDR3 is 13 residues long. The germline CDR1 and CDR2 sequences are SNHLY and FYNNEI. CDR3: CASSPGRRETQYF. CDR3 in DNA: TGTGCCAGCAGCCCGGGGAGGAGAGAGACCCAGTACTTC.

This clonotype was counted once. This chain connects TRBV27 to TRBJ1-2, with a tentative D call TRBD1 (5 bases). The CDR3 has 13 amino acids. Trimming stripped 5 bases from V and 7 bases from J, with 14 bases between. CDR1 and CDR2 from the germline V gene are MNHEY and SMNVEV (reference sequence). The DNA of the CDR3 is TGTGCCAGCAGTCTTTCCGGGGGACGTGGCTACACCTTC. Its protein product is CASSLSGGRGYTF.

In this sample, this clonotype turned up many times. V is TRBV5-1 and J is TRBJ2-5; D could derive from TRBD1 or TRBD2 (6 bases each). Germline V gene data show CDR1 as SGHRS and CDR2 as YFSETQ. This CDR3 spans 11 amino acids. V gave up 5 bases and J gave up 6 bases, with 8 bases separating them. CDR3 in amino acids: CASSGGQTQYF. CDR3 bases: TGCGCCAGCAGTGGGGGGCAGACCCAGTACTTC.

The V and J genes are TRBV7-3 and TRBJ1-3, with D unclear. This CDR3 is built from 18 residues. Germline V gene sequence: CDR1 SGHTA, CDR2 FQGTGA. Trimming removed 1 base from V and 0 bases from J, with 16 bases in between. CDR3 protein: CASSLKFVPEGSGNTIYF. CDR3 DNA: TGTGCCAGCAGCTTAAAGTTCGTCCCGGAAGGCTCTGGAAACACCATATATTTT.

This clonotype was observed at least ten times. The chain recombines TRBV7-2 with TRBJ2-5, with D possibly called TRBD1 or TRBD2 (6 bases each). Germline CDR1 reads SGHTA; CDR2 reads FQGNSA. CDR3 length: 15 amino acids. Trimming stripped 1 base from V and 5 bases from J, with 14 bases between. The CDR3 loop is CASSLEAVGGETQYF. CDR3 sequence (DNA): TGTGCCAGCAGCTTAGAGGCGGTCGGGGGCGAGACCCAGTACTTC.

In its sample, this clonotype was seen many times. The CDR3 spells CASSQAGTSYDSPLHF. DNA of the CDR3: TGTGCCAGCAGTCAAGCCGGGACCTCATATGATTCACCCCTCCACTTT. V usage is TRBV6-5 and J usage is TRBJ1-6; D possibly corresponds to TRBD1 (5 bases). The length of the CDR3 is 16 residues. V shed 5 bases and J shed 8 bases, with 19 bases lying between them. Germline loops: CDR1 MNHEY, CDR2 SVGAGI.

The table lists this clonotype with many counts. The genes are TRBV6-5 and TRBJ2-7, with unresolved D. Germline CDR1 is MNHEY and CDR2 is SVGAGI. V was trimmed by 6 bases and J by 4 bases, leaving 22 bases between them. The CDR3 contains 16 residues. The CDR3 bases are TGTGCCAGCAGCCCTTTCGGTCCTTCTCCCCCATACGAGCAGTACTTC. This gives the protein CASSPFGPSPPYEQYF.

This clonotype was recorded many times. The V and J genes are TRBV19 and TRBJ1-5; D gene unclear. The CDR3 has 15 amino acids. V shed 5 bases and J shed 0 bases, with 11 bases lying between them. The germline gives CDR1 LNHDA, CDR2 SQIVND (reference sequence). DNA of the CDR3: TGTGCCAGTAGTGGGCGGAGAGATAGCAATCAGCCCCAGCATTTT. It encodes CASSGRRDSNQPQHF.

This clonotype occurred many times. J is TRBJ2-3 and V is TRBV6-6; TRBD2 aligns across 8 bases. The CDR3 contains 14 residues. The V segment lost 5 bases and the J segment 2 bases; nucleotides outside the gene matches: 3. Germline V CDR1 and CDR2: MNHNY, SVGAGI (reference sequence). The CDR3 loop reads CASSTGGFTDTQYF. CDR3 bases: TGTGCCAGCAGTACGGGAGGGTTCACAGATACGCAGTATTTT.

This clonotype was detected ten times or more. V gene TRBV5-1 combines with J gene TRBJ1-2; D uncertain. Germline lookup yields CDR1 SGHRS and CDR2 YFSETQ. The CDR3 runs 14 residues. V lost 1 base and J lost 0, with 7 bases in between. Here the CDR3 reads CASSLSEANYGYTF. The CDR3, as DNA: TGCGCCAGCAGCTTGAGTGAAGCTAACTATGGCTACACCTTC.

The CDR3 sequence: CASSLNGQSSGNTIYF. CDR3 coding DNA: TGTGCCAGCAGCCTTAACGGACAGTCCTCTGGAAACACCATATATTTT. The rearrangement links TRBV7-8 to TRBJ1-3, with a tentative D call TRBD1 (6 bases). V was trimmed by 5 bases and J by 0 bases, leaving 14 bases between them. The CDR3 is 16 residues long. In germline, CDR1 is SGHVS, CDR2 FQNEAQ.

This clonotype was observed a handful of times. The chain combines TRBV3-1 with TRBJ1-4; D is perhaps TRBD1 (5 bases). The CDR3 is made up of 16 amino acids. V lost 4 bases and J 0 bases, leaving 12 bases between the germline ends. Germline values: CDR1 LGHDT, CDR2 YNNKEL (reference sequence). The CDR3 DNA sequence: TGTGCCAGCAGCCGGGGGGAGGGCTCAACTAATGAAAAACTGTTTTTT. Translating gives CASSRGEGSTNEKLFF.

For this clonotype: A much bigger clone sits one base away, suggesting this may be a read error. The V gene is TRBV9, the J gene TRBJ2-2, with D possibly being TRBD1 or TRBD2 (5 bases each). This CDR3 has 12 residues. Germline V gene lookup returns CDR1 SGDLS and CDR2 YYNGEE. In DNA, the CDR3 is TGTGCCAGCAGCGTAGTACTAGGGGAGCTGTCTTTT. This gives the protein CASSVVLGELSF.

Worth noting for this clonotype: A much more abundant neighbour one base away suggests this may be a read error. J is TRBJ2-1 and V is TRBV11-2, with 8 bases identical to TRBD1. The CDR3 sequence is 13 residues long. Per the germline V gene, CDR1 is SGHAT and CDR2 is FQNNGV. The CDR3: CVSSSTGADEQFF. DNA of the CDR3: TGTGTCAGCAGCTCGACAGGGGCAGATGAGCAGTTCTTC.

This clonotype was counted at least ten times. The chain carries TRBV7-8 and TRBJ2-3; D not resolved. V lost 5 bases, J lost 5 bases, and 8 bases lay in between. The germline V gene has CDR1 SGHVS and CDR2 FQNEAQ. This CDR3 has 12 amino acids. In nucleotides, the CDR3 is TGTGCCAGCAGCCCCGACGTAGATACGCAGTATTTT. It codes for CASSPDVDTQYF.